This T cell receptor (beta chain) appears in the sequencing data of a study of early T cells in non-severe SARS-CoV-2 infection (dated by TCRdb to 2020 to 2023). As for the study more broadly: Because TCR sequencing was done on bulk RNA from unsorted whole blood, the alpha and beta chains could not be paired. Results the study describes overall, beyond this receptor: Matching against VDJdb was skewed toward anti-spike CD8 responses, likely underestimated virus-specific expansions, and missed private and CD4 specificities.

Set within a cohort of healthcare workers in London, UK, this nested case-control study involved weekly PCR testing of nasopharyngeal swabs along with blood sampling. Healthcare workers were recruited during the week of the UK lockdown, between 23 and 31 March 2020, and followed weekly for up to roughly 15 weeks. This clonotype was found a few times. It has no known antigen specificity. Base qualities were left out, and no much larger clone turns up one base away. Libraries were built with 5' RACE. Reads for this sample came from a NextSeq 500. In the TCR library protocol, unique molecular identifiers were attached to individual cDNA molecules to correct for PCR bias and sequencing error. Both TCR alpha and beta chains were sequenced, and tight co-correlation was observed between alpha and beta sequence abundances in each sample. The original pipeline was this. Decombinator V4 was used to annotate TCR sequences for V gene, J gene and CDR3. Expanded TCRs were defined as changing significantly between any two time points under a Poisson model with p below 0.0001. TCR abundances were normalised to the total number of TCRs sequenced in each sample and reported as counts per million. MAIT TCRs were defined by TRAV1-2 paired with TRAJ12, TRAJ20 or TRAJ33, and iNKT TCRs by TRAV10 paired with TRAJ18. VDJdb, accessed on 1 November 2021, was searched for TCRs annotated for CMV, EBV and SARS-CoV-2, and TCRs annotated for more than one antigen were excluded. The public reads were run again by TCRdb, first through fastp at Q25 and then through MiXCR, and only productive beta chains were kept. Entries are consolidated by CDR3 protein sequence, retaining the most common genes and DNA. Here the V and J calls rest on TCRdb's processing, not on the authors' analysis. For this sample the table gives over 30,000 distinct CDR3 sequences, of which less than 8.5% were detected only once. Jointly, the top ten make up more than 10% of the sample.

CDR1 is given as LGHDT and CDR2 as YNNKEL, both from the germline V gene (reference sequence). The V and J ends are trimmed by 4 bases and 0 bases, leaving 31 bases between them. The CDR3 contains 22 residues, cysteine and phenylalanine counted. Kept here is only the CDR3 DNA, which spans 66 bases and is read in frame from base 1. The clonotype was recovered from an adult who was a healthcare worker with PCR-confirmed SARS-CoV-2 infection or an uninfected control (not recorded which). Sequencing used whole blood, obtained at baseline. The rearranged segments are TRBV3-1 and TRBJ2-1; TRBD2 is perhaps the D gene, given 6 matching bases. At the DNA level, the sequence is TGTGCCAGCAGCCCCAGAGCCCAATCGGGACTCCTCCTCCCGGCCTCCTACAATGAGCAGTTCTTC. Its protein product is CASSPRAQSGLLLPASYNEQFF.